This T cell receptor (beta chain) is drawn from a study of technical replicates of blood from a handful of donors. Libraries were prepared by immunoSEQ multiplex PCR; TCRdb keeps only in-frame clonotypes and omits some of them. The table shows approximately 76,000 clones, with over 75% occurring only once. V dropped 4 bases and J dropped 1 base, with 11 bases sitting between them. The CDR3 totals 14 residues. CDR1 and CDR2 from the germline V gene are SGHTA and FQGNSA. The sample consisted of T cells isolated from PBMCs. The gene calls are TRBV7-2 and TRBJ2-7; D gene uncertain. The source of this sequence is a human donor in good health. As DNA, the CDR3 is TGTGCCAGCAGCTCCTACGAACAGTCCTACGAGCAGTACTTC. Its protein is CASSSYEQSYEQYF.